Given below is one T cell receptor beta chain in context. This sample is part of a study of shared clonotypes between healthy human individuals. CDR1 and CDR2 (germline): MGHDK, SYGVNS. V lost 10 bases and J 2 bases, leaving 14 bases between the germline ends. This CDR3 contains 13 residues. Sequencing used immunoSEQ multiplex PCR; TCRdb keeps in-frame clones, though not all of them. This repertoire shows around 1,100,000 clones, roughly 80% found once; its top ten account for about 0.89%. This receptor was taken from a man between 18 and 29 years old in good health. Some clones in this sample may be carry-over from other donors' samples. The chain combines TRBV25-1 with TRBJ1-2; D not resolved. The sequenced material came from memory CD4+ T cells from PBMCs. Stated subset: CD45RA-negative fraction. The chain's CDR3 is CATQMWGNYGYTF. The CDR3, as DNA: TGTGCCACCCAGATGTGGGGAAACTATGGCTACACCTTC.